Each of the 30 T cell receptor beta chains below was sequenced from the same sample in a study of breast tumors, draining lymph nodes, adjacent tissues. MiXCR, applied by TCRdb to the multiplex PCR reads, yields one record per CDR3 protein. The table shows 140,000 or so distinct CDR3 sequences, with about 30% occurring only once. Breast cancer patients provided tissue from their axillary draining lymph nodes. Sequenced sample: axillary lymph node tissue. Source of these receptors: a female donor with breast cancer. Some clones in this sample may be carry-over from other donors' samples.

This clonotype was counted at least ten times. The chain has TRBV19 and TRBJ1-4; no reliable D call. This CDR3 is built from 15 residues. Trimming shortened V by 2 bases and J by 0 bases, and 7 bases separated the two germline ends. Germline-derived CDR1 and CDR2 are LNHDA and SQIVND (reference sequence). The DNA for the CDR3 is TGTGCCAGTAGTATATCGTCAGCAACTAATGAAAAACTGTTTTTT. Encoded protein: CASSISSATNEKLFF.

This clonotype occurred a few times. Here the CDR3 reads CASSPRRSGTGTIRSGNTIYF. The CDR3 bases are TGTGCCAGCAGTCCGCGACGCTCCGGGACAGGCACGATTCGCTCTGGAAACACCATATATTTT. The J gene is TRBJ1-3, the V gene TRBV25-1; TRBD1 agrees at 8 bases. Trimming at V came to 5 bases and at J to 0 bases, leaving 21 bases not matched to a gene. This CDR3 comprises 21 residues. CDR1 MGHDK and CDR2 SYGVNS come from the germline V gene.

This clonotype was picked up many times. The chain is built from TRBV6-5 and TRBJ2-3; D is perhaps TRBD2 (7 bases). Deletions cut 6 bases from V and 6 bases from J, with 19 bases between. CDR1 is MNHEY and CDR2 is SVGAGI in the germline V gene. The CDR3 contains 15 residues. CDR3 nucleotide sequence: TGTGCCAGCAGGCGAAATCGGGGGGCCTCGGATACGCAGTATTTT. Protein sequence: CASRRNRGASDTQYF.

This clonotype showed up many times. J is TRBJ2-1 and V is TRBV5-1; TRBD1 might be the D (6 bases). Germline CDR1 is SGHRS and CDR2 is YFSETQ. The CDR3 totals 15 residues. Trimming took off 7 bases at V and 0 bases at J, with 14 bases between the two ends. CDR3 in amino acids: CASGLDSSSYNEQFF. The CDR3 DNA is TGCGCCAGCGGCCTGGACAGCAGCTCCTACAATGAGCAGTTCTTC.

The sample holds many counts of this clonotype. The chain combines TRBV7-2 with TRBJ2-7; the D gene is possibly TRBD2 (6 bases). V gave up 2 bases and J gave up 6 bases, with 11 bases separating them. This CDR3 has 13 amino acids. Germline V gives CDR1 SGHTA, CDR2 FQGNSA. This CDR3 reads CASSLKAGFEQYV. Here the CDR3 DNA reads TGTGCCAGCAGCTTAAAGGCGGGGTTCGAGCAGTACGTC.

Comment on this clonotype: A much larger clone differs from this one at a single base, so this may be a read error. This chain joins TRBV18 and TRBJ1-2; maybe TRBD1 (5 bases). Germline CDR1 is KGHSH and CDR2 is LQKENI. V lost 7 bases and J lost 11, with 17 bases in between. The CDR3 length is 12 residues. Here the CDR3 reads CASLPSDRQYTF. In DNA, the CDR3 is TGTGCCAGCTTACCGAGTGACAGACAATACACCTTC. Together with reference TRBV18 and TRBJ1-2, the CDR3 gives the full variable domain: NAGVMQNPRHLVRRRGQEARLRCSPMKGHSHVYWYRQLPEEGLKFMVYLQKENIIDESGMPKERFSAEFPKEGPSILRIQQVVRGDSAAYFCASLPSDRQYTFGSGTRLTVV.

Many counts were recorded for this clonotype. The rearrangement uses TRBV19 and TRBJ1-4, with D possibly TRBD1 on 5 matching bases. The length of the CDR3 is 14 residues. CDR1 is LNHDA, CDR2 SQIVND, per germline (reference sequence). V was pared by 9 bases and J by 6 bases, with 17 bases between. In DNA form, the CDR3 reads TGTGCCAGCCGAAGACGGGGGAGAGATGAAAAACTGTTTTTT. Translation: CASRRRGRDEKLFF. The complete variable domain, with remaining parts taken from reference TRBV19 and TRBJ1-4, reads DGGITQSPKYLFRKEGQNVTLSCEQNLNHDAMYWYRQDPGQGLRLIYYSQIVNDFQKGDIAEGYSVSREKKESFPLTVTSAQKNPTAFYLCASRRRGRDEKLFFGSGTQLSVL.

The rearrangement joins TRBV7-6 to TRBJ2-7; TRBD1 matches at 9 bases. In germline, CDR1 is SGHVS, CDR2 FNYEAQ. The CDR3 extends over 16 amino acids. V lost 5 bases, J lost 5 bases, and 13 bases stayed unmatched. CDR3 loop: CASSLGPGQGKNEQYF. DNA for the CDR3: TGTGCCAGCAGCCTTGGCCCGGGACAGGGTAAGAACGAGCAGTACTTC. The entire variable domain, with the rest obtained from reference TRBV7-6 and TRBJ2-7, is as follows: GAGVSQSPRYKVTKRGQDVALRCDPISGHVSLYWYRQALGQGPEFLTYFNYEAQQDKSGLPNDRFSAERPEGSISTLTIQRTEQRDSAMYRCASSLGPGQGKNEQYFGPGTRLTVT.

For this clonotype: Relative to the germline gene, one junction end is altered; a read error may explain this. The chain combines TRBV20-1 with TRBJ2-3; 7 nucleotides line up with TRBD2. The CDR3 totals 13 residues. The germline CDR1 and CDR2 sequences are DFQATT and SNEGSKA (reference sequence). CDR3 residues: CSAEAGLGDMQYF. DNA for the CDR3: TGCAGTGCTGAAGCGGGGTTGGGAGATATGCAGTATTTT.

The genes are TRBV27 and TRBJ2-3; D gene ambiguous. Looked up from germline, CDR1 is MNHEY and CDR2 is SMNVEV (reference sequence). This CDR3 has 13 amino acids. V lost 7 bases to trimming and J lost 2 bases, with 10 bases between them. CDR3 sequence (DNA): TGTGCCAGCAAGAGCCAAGACACAGATACGCAGTATTTT. It yields the protein CASKSQDTDTQYF.

This clonotype showed up just a few times. J is TRBJ1-1 and V is TRBV19; D perhaps matches TRBD1 (5 bases). V lost 3 bases and J 1 base, leaving 9 bases between the germline ends. Germline V gene lookup returns CDR1 LNHDA and CDR2 SQIVND (reference sequence). CDR3 length: 14 amino acids. The CDR3 DNA reads as TGTGCCAGTAGTATTCAGGGCGGGAACACTGAAGCTTTCTTT. Translated, it gives CASSIQGGNTEAFF. The whole variable domain, remainder taken from reference TRBV19 and TRBJ1-1, is DGGITQSPKYLFRKEGQNVTLSCEQNLNHDAMYWYRQDPGQGLRLIYYSQIVNDFQKGDIAEGYSVSREKKESFPLTVTSAQKNPTAFYLCASSIQGGNTEAFFGQGTRLTVV.

Ten or more counts support this clonotype. V and J are TRBV18 and TRBJ1-3; D call uncertain. There are 13 residues in the CDR3. CDR1 KGHSH and CDR2 LQKENI come from the germline V gene. The germline V and J ends were trimmed by 2 bases and 7 bases, with 9 bases remaining between them. As DNA, the CDR3 is TGTGCCAGCTCACCAGGCCGGGAGAACACCATATATTTT. It is translated as CASSPGRENTIYF.

For this clonotype: One end of the junction varies from germline; a read error may be responsible. The chain couples TRBV7-2 to TRBJ1-6; D gene uncertain. The CDR3 totals 14 residues. Looked up from germline, CDR1 is SGHTA and CDR2 is FQGNSA. CDR3 amino acids: CASSLAGNNSPLRF. The CDR3 DNA follows: TGCGCCAGCAGCTTAGCTGGGAATAATTCACCCCTCCGCTTT.

This chain joins TRBV20-1 and TRBJ2-5, with D tentatively TRBD1 (5 bases). This CDR3 has 15 amino acids. Germline lookup yields CDR1 DFQATT and CDR2 SNEGSKA (reference sequence). Trimming removed 5 bases at V and 5 bases at J, with 21 bases between. The CDR3 here is CSASRDRNTGETQYF. CDR3 in DNA: TGCAGTGCTTCCAGAGACAGAAACACCGGGGAGACCCAGTACTTC.

A word on this clonotype: One base away lies a much larger clone, so this may be a sequencing read error. V is TRBV12-1 and J is TRBJ1-4; the DNA was not compared with TRBD1, the D call given in the table. TRBV12-1 is classified as a pseudogene. The CDR3 is 12 amino acids. DNA for the CDR3: TGTGCCAGCAGCCCCGGGCCGGGAAGACTGTTTTTT. It codes for CASSPGPGRLFF.

Details on this clonotype: The conserved phenylalanine or tryptophan is not found at the CDR3 terminus, so this likely reflects a read error. This chain connects TRBV7-2 to TRBJ1-6, with TRBD1 as a possible D gene (6 bases). With 5 bases removed from V and 11 bases from J, the gap between germline ends came to 16 bases. Germline CDR1 and CDR2: SGHTA and FQGNSA. The CDR3 consists of 14 residues. As DNA, the CDR3 is TGTGCCAGCAGCCGAGGTGGACAGCAAGCACCCCTCCACCCT. Protein: CASSRGGQQAPLHP.

Many counts were recorded for this clonotype. At one end, the junction sequence differs from germline, possibly due to a read error. V is TRBV20-1 and J is TRBJ1-2, with D uncertain. The length of the CDR3 is 12 residues. CDR1 and CDR2 (germline): DFQATT, SNEGSKA (reference sequence). DNA of the CDR3: TGCAGTGCTACCCAAGGATTTAATGGCTCCACCTTC. This sequence encodes CSATQGFNGSTF.

This clonotype was observed many times. The chain joins TRBV4-2 to TRBJ2-2; D uncertain. In germline, CDR1 is LGHNA, CDR2 YNFKEQ. The ends were cut back, 0 bases at V and 1 base at J, with 3 bases in the middle. The CDR3 extends over 14 amino acids. The CDR3 sequence is CASSQDWNTGELFF. In DNA, the CDR3 is TGTGCCAGCAGCCAAGACTGGAACACCGGGGAGCTGTTTTTT.

The J gene is TRBJ2-5, the V gene TRBV7-6, with 13 positions matching TRBD2. This CDR3 comprises 17 residues. Germline V lookup: CDR1 SGHVS, CDR2 FNYEAQ. With 1 base clipped from V and 5 bases from J, the junction kept 7 bases outside the gene matches. CDR3 nucleotide sequence: TGTGCCAGCAGCTTAGGACTGGGACTAGCGGGGTTTGAGACCCAGTACTTC. Its protein is CASSLGLGLAGFETQYF.

This rearrangement joins TRBV15 to TRBJ1-2; weak D call: TRBD1 (6 bases). The germline V gene has CDR1 LNHNV and CDR2 YYDKDF (reference sequence). Trimming took 0 bases from V and 7 from J, leaving 12 bases between them. The CDR3 totals 14 residues. DNA of the CDR3: TGTGCCACCAGCAGAGACATTGGACAGTCTGGCTACACCTTC. This codes for CATSRDIGQSGYTF.

This clonotype has a count of ten or more. In DNA, the CDR3 is TGTGCCAGCAGCGGGAGGACGGAAGCTAACTATGGCTACACCTTC. It codes for CASSGRTEANYGYTF. The chain couples TRBV5-5 to TRBJ1-2; D remains unclear. The length of the CDR3 is 15 residues. Germline CDR1 SGHKS, CDR2 YYEKEE (reference sequence). V lost 4 bases to trimming and J lost 0 bases, with 13 bases between them.

This chain joins TRBV6-5 and TRBJ1-2; weak D call: TRBD1 (5 bases). The V gene's germline CDR1 is MNHEY and CDR2 SVGAGI. The CDR3 length is 13 residues. V was pared by 5 bases and J by 7 bases, with 14 bases between. The CDR3 reads CASSLQGGCGYTF. The CDR3 bases are TGTGCCAGCAGTCTCCAGGGAGGCTGTGGCTACACCTTC.

This clonotype occurred many times. CDR3 amino acids: CASSELLVPGHEQFF. As DNA, the CDR3 is TGTGCCAGCAGTGAACTGCTAGTCCCCGGGCATGAGCAGTTCTTC. This chain joins TRBV6-1 and TRBJ2-1; no clear D gene. The germline V gene encodes CDR1 MNHNS and CDR2 SASEGT. The length of the CDR3 is 15 residues. V was trimmed by 2 bases and J by 8 bases, leaving 16 bases between them.

This clonotype has a count of ten or more. The chain recombines TRBV6-6 with TRBJ2-1; D gene ambiguous. The germline V and J ends were trimmed by 3 bases and 8 bases, with 11 bases remaining between them. Germline loops: CDR1 MNHNY, CDR2 SVGAGI (reference sequence). The CDR3 sequence is 13 residues long. The CDR3 is CASSYKVSHEQFF. The DNA for the CDR3 is TGTGCCAGCAGTTATAAGGTATCACATGAGCAGTTCTTC.

This clonotype was seen a few times. This may be a read error: a much more frequent sequence differs by one nucleotide. This sequence joins TRBV20-1 and TRBJ2-3; a possible D gene is TRBD1 (5 bases). CDR1 is DFQATT, CDR2 SNEGSKA, per germline (reference sequence). This CDR3 has 14 amino acids. The CDR3 here is CSAEKGLSTATQYF. In DNA, the CDR3 is TGCAGTGCTGAAAAGGGGCTGAGCACAGCTACGCAGTATTTT.

There are many counts of this clonotype. The rearrangement joins TRBV20-1 to TRBJ2-5; D not resolved. Germline V lookup: CDR1 DFQATT, CDR2 SNEGSKA (reference sequence). V dropped 5 bases and J dropped 5 bases, with 18 bases sitting between them. The CDR3 is made up of 14 amino acids. CDR3 in amino acids: CSASPPGPRETQYF. The CDR3 bases are TGCAGTGCTTCCCCCCCCGGGCCTAGGGAGACCCAGTACTTC.

The table lists this clonotype with many counts. The rearrangement joins TRBV19 to TRBJ1-3; no firm D call. This CDR3 has 15 residues. The V gene's germline CDR1 is LNHDA and CDR2 SQIVND (reference sequence). Deletions cut 7 bases from V and 0 bases from J, with 13 bases between. CDR3 coding DNA: TGTGCCAGTAAACCGACACCCCCCTCTGGAAACACCATATATTTT. Its protein is CASKPTPPSGNTIYF.

This clonotype was observed many times. The V gene is TRBV13, the J gene TRBJ2-3, with TRBD2 matching over 9 bases. With 5 bases clipped from V and 2 bases from J, the junction kept 11 bases outside the gene matches. The CDR3 totals 17 residues. Germline assignment: CDR1 PRHDT and CDR2 FYEKMQ (reference sequence). The CDR3 DNA reads TGTGCCAGCAGCCCCCCTAGCGGGGCTTGGATCACAGATACGCAGTATTTT. Translation: CASSPPSGAWITDTQYF.

This clonotype has a count of ten or more. The V call is TRBV9, the J call TRBJ2-2, with D possibly called TRBD1 or TRBD2 (7 bases each). This CDR3 is 17 amino acids long. Germline V lookup: CDR1 SGDLS, CDR2 YYNGEE. V lost 3 bases to trimming and J lost 5 bases, with 20 bases between them. Here the CDR3 reads CASSAPQGGGRTGELFF. Here the CDR3 DNA reads TGTGCCAGCAGCGCCCCCCAGGGGGGGGGACGGACCGGGGAGCTGTTTTTT.

This clonotype occurred once. This chain joins TRBV7-6 and TRBJ2-5; 10 bases fit TRBD1. Germline V gene lookup returns CDR1 SGHVS and CDR2 FNYEAQ. This CDR3 contains 17 residues. Losses at the gene ends were 5 bases for V and 9 bases for J; bases not matched to a gene: 18. The CDR3 sequence: CASSTMGRTGGGEPQYF. The CDR3 nucleotides read TGTGCCAGCAGCACGATGGGACGGACAGGGGGTGGGGAGCCCCAGTACTTC. Based on the CDR3 plus reference TRBV7-6 and TRBJ2-5, the full variable domain is GAGVSQSPRYKVTKRGQDVALRCDPISGHVSLYWYRQALGQGPEFLTYFNYEAQQDKSGLPNDRFSAERPEGSISTLTIQRTEQRDSAMYRCASSTMGRTGGGEPQYFGPGTRLLVL.